This is a list of T cell receptor beta chains from one sample in a study of blood T cell repertoires in COVID-19. Clones were sequenced by immunoSEQ multiplex PCR, and TCRdb holds only the in-frame ones, with some missing. The repertoire holds some 120,000 clones, with about 86% as singletons. Material: peripheral blood. The origin of the receptors is a woman aged 45-59 years with active or convalescent COVID-19. CDR3s leave out the opening cysteine and the closing phenylalanine or tryptophan. Each record gives: V gene, CDR3 protein.

V gene: TRBV4-3
CDR3 protein: ASSRRVGGAGELF

V gene: TRBV9
CDR3 protein: ASSVGQEETQY

V gene: TRBV9
CDR3 protein: ASSVGSSSYEQY

V gene: TRBV11-2
CDR3 protein: ASSLRPGLATDTQY

V gene: TRBV6-5
CDR3 protein: ASRLGTGELF

V gene: TRBV28
CDR3 protein: ASSFYGRNTEAF

V gene: TRBV14
CDR3 protein: ASSQSAGIGTGEAF

V gene: TRBV9
CDR3 protein: ASSVGDRGGSPLH

V gene: TRBV6-2/TRBV6-3
CDR3 protein: ASSYPDSRKQY

V gene: TRBV7-9
CDR3 protein: ASSASGTSGTDEQY

V gene: TRBV5-5
CDR3 protein: ASSLARRGMGPLH

V gene: TRBV14
CDR3 protein: ASSQPGGNTGELF

V gene: TRBV19
CDR3 protein: ASSTGTGLYEQY

V gene: TRBV19
CDR3 protein: ASTEALGHQPQH

V gene: TRBV7-2
CDR3 protein: ASSLAGVSGYT

V gene: TRBV6-6
CDR3 protein: ASSSQGGNTEAF

V gene: TRBV30
CDR3 protein: AWSVEREHYEQY

V gene: TRBV2
CDR3 protein: ASGAGTKYNEQF

V gene: TRBV7-8
CDR3 protein: ASSPGSGSGRGSQY

V gene: TRBV6-1
CDR3 protein: ASSEKVFGTGFHGYT

V gene: TRBV28
CDR3 protein: ASSFEPGETQY

V gene: TRBV5-1
CDR3 protein: ASSWGLSGTTDTQY

V gene: TRBV24-1
CDR3 protein: ATSEPLAGRDVEQY

V gene: TRBV7-9
CDR3 protein: ASSFARTIISNQPQH

V gene: TRBV5-4
CDR3 protein: ASSGGTSGGYEQY

V gene: TRBV27
CDR3 protein: ASSLKLSYEQY

V gene: TRBV9
CDR3 protein: ASSVASGRREQY

V gene: TRBV29-1
CDR3 protein: STRQGAGEKLF

V gene: TRBV7-8
CDR3 protein: ASSLLRLAGGSLLPTDTQY

V gene: TRBV30
CDR3 protein: AWRLERTEAF

V gene: TRBV28
CDR3 protein: ASSRNTEAF

V gene: TRBV28
CDR3 protein: ASSLPGLAGGPSGELF

V gene: TRBV19
CDR3 protein: AASGGRQETQY

V gene: TRBV7-2
CDR3 protein: ASSPSYTGELF

V gene: TRBV6-6
CDR3 protein: ASSSRTGLVQPQH

V gene: TRBV10-3
CDR3 protein: AISDPGGSNQPQH

V gene: TRBV13
CDR3 protein: ASSSGTGTSPNIQY

V gene: TRBV6-4
CDR3 protein: ASSGVFVTGSTDTQY

V gene: TRBV3-1/TRBV3-2
CDR3 protein: ASSHRDRGSEAF

V gene: TRBV5-4
CDR3 protein: ASSLTSGITDTQY

V gene: TRBV28
CDR3 protein: ASSFRPMDRGLDT